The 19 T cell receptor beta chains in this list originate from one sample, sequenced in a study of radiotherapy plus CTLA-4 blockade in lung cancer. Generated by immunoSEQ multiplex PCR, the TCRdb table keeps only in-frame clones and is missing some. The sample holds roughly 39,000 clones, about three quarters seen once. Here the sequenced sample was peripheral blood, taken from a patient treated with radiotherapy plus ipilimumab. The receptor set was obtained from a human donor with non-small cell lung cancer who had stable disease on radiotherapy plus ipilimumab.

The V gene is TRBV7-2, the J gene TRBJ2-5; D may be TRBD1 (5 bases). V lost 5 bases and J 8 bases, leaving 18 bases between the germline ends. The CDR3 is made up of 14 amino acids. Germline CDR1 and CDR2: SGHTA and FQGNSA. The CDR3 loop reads CASSDRTDQGTQYF. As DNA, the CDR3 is TGTGCCAGCAGCGACCGGACGGACCAGGGAACCCAGTACTTC.

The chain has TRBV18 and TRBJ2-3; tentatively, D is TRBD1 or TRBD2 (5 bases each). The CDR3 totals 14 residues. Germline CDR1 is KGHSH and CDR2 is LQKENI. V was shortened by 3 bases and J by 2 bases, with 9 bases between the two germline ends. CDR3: CASSPGLATDTQYF. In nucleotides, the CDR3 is TGTGCCAGCTCACCGGGGCTAGCCACAGATACGCAGTATTTT.

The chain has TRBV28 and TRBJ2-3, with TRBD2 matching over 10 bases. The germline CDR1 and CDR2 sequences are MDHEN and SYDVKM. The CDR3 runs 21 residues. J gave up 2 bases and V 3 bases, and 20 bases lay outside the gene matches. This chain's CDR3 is CASSFAAYSSGGAGDTDTQYF. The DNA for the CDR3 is TGTGCCAGCAGTTTCGCCGCCTATAGCAGCGGGGGGGCAGGAGACACAGATACGCAGTATTTT.

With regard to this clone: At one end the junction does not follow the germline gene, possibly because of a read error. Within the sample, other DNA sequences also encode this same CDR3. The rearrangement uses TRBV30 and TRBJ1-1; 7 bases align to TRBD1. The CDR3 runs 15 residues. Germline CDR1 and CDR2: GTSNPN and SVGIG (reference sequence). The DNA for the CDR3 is TGCGCCTGGAGACCCTCAATGACAGGGAGGACTGAAGCTTTCTTT. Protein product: CAWRPSMTGRTEAFF.

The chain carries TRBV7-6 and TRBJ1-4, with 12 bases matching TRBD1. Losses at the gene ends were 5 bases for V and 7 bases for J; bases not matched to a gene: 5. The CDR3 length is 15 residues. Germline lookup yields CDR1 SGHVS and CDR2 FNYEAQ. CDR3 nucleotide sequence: TGTGCCAGCAGCATGGGACAGGGGGCACCTGAAAAACTGTTTTTT. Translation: CASSMGQGAPEKLFF.

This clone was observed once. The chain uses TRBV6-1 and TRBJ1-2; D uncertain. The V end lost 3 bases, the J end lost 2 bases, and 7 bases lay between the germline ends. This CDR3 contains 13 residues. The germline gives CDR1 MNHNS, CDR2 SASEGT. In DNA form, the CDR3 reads TGTGCCAGCAGTGAGTTAGGGAACTATGGCTACACCTTC. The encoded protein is CASSELGNYGYTF.

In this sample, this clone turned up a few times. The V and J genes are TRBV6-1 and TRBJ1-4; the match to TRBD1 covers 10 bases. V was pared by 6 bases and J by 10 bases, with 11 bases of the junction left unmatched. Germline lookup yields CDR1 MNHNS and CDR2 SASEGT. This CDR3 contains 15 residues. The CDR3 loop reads CASSPPLGQGSKLFF. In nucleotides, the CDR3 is TGTGCCAGCAGCCCCCCTTTGGGACAGGGGTCAAAACTGTTTTTT.

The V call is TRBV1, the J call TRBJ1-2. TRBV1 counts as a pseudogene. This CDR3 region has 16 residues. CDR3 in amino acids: CTSSQEQGGAPGGYTF. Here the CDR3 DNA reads TGCACCAGCAGCCAAGAACAGGGAGGGGCCCCTGGTGGCTACACCTTC.

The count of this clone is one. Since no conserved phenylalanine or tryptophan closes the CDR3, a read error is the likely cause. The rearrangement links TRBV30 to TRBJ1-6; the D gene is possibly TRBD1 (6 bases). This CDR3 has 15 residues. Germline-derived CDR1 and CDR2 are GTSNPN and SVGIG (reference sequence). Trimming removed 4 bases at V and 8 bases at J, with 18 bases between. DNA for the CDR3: TGTGCCTGGATCAGAGGGGACAAAGAGGATTCACCCCTCCACCTT. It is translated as CAWIRGDKEDSPLHL.

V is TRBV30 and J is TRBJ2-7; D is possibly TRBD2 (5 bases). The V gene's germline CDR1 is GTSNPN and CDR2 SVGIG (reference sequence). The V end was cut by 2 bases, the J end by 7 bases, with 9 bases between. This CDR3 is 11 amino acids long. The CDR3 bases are TGTGCCTGGAGTCGGACTCGTGAGCAGTACTTC. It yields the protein CAWSRTREQYF.

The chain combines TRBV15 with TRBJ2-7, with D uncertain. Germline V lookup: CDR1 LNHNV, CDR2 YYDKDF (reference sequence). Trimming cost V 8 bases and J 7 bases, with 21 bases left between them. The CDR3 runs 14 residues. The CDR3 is CATSDWQVQVEQYF. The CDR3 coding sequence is TGTGCCACCTCAGATTGGCAGGTCCAGGTAGAGCAGTACTTC.

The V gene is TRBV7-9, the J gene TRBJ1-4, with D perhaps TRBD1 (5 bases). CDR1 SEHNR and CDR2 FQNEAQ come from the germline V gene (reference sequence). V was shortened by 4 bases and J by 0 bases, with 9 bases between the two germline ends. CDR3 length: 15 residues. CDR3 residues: CASSSQGSTNEKLFF. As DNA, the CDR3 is TGTGCCAGCAGCTCCCAGGGATCAACTAATGAAAAACTGTTTTTT.

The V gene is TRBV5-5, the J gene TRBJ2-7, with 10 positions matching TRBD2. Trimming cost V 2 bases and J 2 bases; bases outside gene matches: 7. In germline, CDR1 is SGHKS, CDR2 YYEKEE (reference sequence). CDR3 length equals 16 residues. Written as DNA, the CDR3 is TGTGCCAGCAGCTTCAGGGGGGGACTAGCGACCTACGAGCAGTACGTC. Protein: CASSFRGGLATYEQYV.

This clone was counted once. The CDR3 bases are TGTGCCAGCAGCCTGGACTTTGCTAACTATGGCTACACCTTC. Its translation: CASSLDFANYGYTF. The V gene is TRBV6-1, the J gene TRBJ1-2; D not resolved. The CDR3 has 14 residues. Per the germline V gene, CDR1 is MNHNS and CDR2 is SASEGT. Trimming removed 6 bases from V and 0 bases from J, with 11 bases in between.

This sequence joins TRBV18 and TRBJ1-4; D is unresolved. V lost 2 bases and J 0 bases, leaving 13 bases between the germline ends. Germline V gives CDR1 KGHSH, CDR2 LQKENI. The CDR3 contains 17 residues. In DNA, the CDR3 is TGTGCCAGCTCACCAGGCAAGAGCTACTCAACTAATGAAAAACTGTTTTTT. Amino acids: CASSPGKSYSTNEKLFF.

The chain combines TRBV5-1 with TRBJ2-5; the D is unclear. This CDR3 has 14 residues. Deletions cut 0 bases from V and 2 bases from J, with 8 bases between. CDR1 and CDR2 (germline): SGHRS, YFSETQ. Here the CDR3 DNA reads TGCGCCAGCAGCTTGGAAGGAGTTCAAGAGACCCAGTACTTC. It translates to CASSLEGVQETQYF.

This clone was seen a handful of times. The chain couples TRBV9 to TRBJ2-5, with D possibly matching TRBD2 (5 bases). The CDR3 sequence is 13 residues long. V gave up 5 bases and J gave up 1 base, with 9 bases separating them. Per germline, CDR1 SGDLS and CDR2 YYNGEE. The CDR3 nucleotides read TGTGCCAGCAGAAGGAGGCTCCAAGAGACCCAGTACTTC. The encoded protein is CASRRRLQETQYF.

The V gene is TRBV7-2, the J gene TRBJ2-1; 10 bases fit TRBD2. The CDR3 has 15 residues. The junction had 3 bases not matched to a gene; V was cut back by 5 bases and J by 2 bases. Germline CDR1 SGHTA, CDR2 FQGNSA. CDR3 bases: TGTGCCAGCAGCAAACTAGCGGGGCCCTACAATGAGCAGTTCTTC. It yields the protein CASSKLAGPYNEQFF.

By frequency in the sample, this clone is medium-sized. The CDR3 loop reads CASSGRIEGEQYV. The DNA for the CDR3 is TGTGCCAGCAGCGGGCGAATTGAGGGCGAGCAGTACGTC. This chain connects TRBV4-2 to TRBJ2-7, with D possibly being TRBD2 (5 bases). Looked up from germline, CDR1 is LGHNA and CDR2 is YNFKEQ. Between the trimmed V and J ends, which lost 5 bases and 6 bases, there was a span of 14 bases. The CDR3 runs 13 residues.